This TCR beta chain was retrieved from a study of blood T cell repertoires in COVID-19. Study overall: PBMCs, B-cell-depleted T cells, or T cells provided the cDNA or gDNA that made up the material.

Participants' own reports of clinical history determined their cohort assignment. The method was immunoSEQ multiplex PCR; TCRdb's version includes in-frame clones alone and lacks a portion of them. There are hundreds of thousands of clones in the sample; 87% occur only once, and about 6% lies in the top ten. CDR1 MNHEY and CDR2 SMNVEV come from the germline V gene (reference sequence). CDR3 size: 17 residues. Losses at the gene ends were 2 bases for V and 2 bases for J; bases not matched to a gene: 9. This clone was detected once. This clonotype was sampled from a woman in her forties who had recovered from COVID-19. The material sequenced was PBMCs or T cells enriched from blood (not recorded which). The chain carries TRBV27 and TRBJ2-3; 8 bases are a match to TRBD1. The CDR3 DNA sequence: TGTGCCAGCAGTTTACAGACAGGGGCCGGATACACAGATACGCAGTATTTT. It is translated as CASSLQTGAGYTDTQYF.